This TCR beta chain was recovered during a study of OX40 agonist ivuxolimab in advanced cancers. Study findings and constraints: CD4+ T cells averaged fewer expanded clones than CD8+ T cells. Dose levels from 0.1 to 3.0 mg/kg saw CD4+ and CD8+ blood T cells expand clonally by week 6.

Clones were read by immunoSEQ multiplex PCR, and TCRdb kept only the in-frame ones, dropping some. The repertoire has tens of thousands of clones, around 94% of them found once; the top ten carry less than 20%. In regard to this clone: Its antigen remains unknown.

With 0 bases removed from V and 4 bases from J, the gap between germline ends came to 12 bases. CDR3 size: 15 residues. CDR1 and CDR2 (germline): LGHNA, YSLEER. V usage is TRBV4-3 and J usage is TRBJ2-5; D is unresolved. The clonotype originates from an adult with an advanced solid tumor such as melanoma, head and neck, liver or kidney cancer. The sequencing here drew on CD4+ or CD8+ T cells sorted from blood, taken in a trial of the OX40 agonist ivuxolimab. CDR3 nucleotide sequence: TGCGCCAGCAGCCAAGATGTGACGGTGGGAGAGACCCAGTACTTC. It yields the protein CASSQDVTVGETQYF.